The clone carrying this TCR beta chain was counted a few times. Germline assignment: CDR1 SNHLY and CDR2 FYNNEI. Trimming cost V 5 bases and J 1 base; bases outside gene matches: 8. The CDR3 contains 15 residues. The entry originates in a study of identical twins. In TCRdb, the 5' RACE reads were re-called with MiXCR into one record per CDR3 protein. The sample lists 240,000 or so distinct CDR3 sequences, about 11% seen once, with 10% in the top ten. This receptor was identified in a man aged 45-60 years in good health. The chain links TRBV2 to TRBJ2-7, with 7 bases identical to TRBD1. The sample comprised memory T cells sorted from blood. Here the CDR3 reads CASSKGGQMSYEQYF. The CDR3 nucleotides are TGTGCCAGCAGTAAAGGGGGCCAAATGTCCTACGAGCAGTACTTC. Filled out from reference TRBV2 and TRBJ2-7, the complete variable domain reads EPEVTQTPSHQVTQMGQEVILRCVPISNHLYFYWYRQILGQKVEFLVSFYNNEISEKSEIFDDQFSVERPDGSNFTLKIRSTKLEDSAMYFCASSKGGQMSYEQYFGPGTRLTVT.